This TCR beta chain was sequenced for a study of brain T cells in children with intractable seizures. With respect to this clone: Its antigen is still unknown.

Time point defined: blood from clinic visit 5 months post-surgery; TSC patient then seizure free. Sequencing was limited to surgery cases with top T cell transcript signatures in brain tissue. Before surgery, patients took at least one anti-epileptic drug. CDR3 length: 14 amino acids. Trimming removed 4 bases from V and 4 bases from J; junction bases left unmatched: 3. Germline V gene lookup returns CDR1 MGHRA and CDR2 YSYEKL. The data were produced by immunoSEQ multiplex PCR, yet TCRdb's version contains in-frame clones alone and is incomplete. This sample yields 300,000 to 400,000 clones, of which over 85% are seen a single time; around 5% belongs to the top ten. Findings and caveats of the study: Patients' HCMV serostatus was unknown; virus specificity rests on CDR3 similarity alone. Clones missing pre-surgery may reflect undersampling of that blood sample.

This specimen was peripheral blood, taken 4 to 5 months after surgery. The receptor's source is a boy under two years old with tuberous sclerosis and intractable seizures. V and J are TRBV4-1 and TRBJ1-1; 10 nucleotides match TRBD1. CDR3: CASSPGQGGTEAFF. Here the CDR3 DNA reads TGCGCCAGCAGCCCCGGACAGGGGGGCACTGAAGCTTTCTTT.